Presented here are 25 T cell receptor beta chains from one specimen sequenced in a study of Ad26.COV2.S vaccination and SARS-CoV-2 variants (dated by TCRdb to about 2021). Libraries were made using the immunoSEQ multiplex PCR assay. In its TCRdb copy, this immuneACCESS table keeps in-frame sequences only and misses some clones. Where compared with another copy, unresolved V genes explain less than half of these, and the others have no known cause. The sample table shows roughly 500,000 clones, and around 85% are seen once. The top ten constitute more than 10% of the sample. In light of the paper, this sample's treatment or condition label describes: around 19 received Ad26.COV2.S at low or high dose, single or two shots; roughly five received placebo; per-sample allocation not given. Repertoires of vaccine and placebo recipients were sequenced from samples taken on day 63 after the first injection.

The starting material was peripheral blood, obtained in a trial of Ad26.COV2.S vaccine versus placebo. The receptors were gathered from a person between 18 and 59 years old who received the Ad26.COV2.S COVID-19 vaccine or a placebo.

DNA of the CDR3: TGCGCCAGCAGCTTGGTGGCTTCTCCCGGAAGCCAGGAGCAGTACTTC. This sequence encodes CASSLVASPGSQEQYF. V and J are TRBV5-1 and TRBJ2-7; D ambiguous. The length of the CDR3 is 16 residues. V was pared by 0 bases and J by 7 bases, with 20 bases between. Germline V CDR1 and CDR2: SGHRS, YFSETQ.

The V and J genes are TRBV21-1 and TRBJ1-5; no check of the table's D call, TRBD1, against the DNA was made. TRBV21-1 is a pseudogene segment. The CDR3 is 16 amino acids. The CDR3 reads CASTPWGDRVSQPQHF. The CDR3 DNA reads as TGTGCCAGCACCCCTTGGGGGGACAGGGTCTCTCAGCCCCAGCATTTT.

The V and J genes are TRBV20-1 and TRBJ2-1; D not resolved. Germline assignment: CDR1 DFQATT and CDR2 SNEGSKA (reference sequence). Trimming left V 2 bases short and J 6 bases short, with 5 bases between. This CDR3 is built from 11 residues. The CDR3 here is CSARSLNEQFF. CDR3 bases: TGCAGTGCTAGATCGCTCAATGAGCAGTTCTTC.

This clone was recorded only once. The chain uses TRBV28 and TRBJ2-7; D is undetermined. The V and J ends lost 2 bases and 3 bases respectively, with 14 bases between them. In germline, CDR1 is MDHEN, CDR2 SYDVKM. This CDR3 contains 15 residues. The CDR3 DNA follows: TGTGCCAGCAGTTTACCCGGGCAGGTAATCTACGAGCAGTACTTC. It translates to CASSLPGQVIYEQYF.

This clone was counted a few times. V and J are TRBV5-1 and TRBJ1-3; tentative D call: TRBD1 (5 bases). Germline values: CDR1 SGHRS, CDR2 YFSETQ. This CDR3 spans 15 amino acids. Trimming took 1 base from V and 0 from J, leaving 8 bases between them. CDR3: CASSLLGDSGNTIYF. In DNA, the CDR3 is TGCGCCAGCAGCTTGTTGGGGGACTCTGGAAACACCATATATTTT.

The V call is TRBV30, the J call TRBJ2-1; no reliable D call. This CDR3 contains 14 residues. In germline, CDR1 is GTSNPN, CDR2 SVGIG (reference sequence). With 0 bases removed from V and 1 base from J, the gap between germline ends came to 7 bases. CDR3: CAWSVSVSYNEQFF. CDR3 nucleotide sequence: TGTGCCTGGAGTGTCTCAGTGTCCTACAATGAGCAGTTCTTC.

J is TRBJ1-2 and V is TRBV3-1 (or the pseudogene TRBV3-2); D gene ambiguous. The CDR3 spans 16 residues. With 5 bases removed from V and 3 bases from J, the gap between germline ends came to 19 bases. The germline gives CDR1 LGHDT, CDR2 YNNKEL (reference sequence). The DNA for the CDR3 is TGTGCCAGCAGCACTGGTCTGGTGACCTATGACTATGGCTACACCTTC. Protein product: CASSTGLVTYDYGYTF.

V and J are TRBV6-2 or TRBV6-3 and TRBJ2-3; D is possibly TRBD2 (6 bases). The CDR3 is made up of 14 amino acids. Trimming cost V 4 bases and J 2 bases, with 10 bases left between them. Germline CDR1 is MNHEY and CDR2 is SVGEGT. DNA for the CDR3: TGTGCCAGCAGTTGGGAGCGGGTCACAGATACGCAGTATTTT. It specifies CASSWERVTDTQYF.

The J gene is TRBJ2-3, the V gene TRBV29-1; 8 positions agree with TRBD2. Germline CDR1 reads SQVTM; CDR2 reads ANQGSEA. V dropped 4 bases and J dropped 2; count of bases not matched to a gene: 11. CDR3 length equals 16 residues. CDR3 nucleotide sequence: TGCAGCGTTGTTGGTTGGCGGGAGGCTCCCACAGATACGCAGTATTTT. Its translation is CSVVGWREAPTDTQYF.

The genes are TRBV30 and TRBJ1-4, with unresolved D. V was clipped by 0 bases and J by 11 bases, with 7 bases between them. The CDR3 sequence is 11 residues long. CDR1 and CDR2 from the germline V gene are GTSNPN and SVGIG (reference sequence). The chain's CDR3 is CAWSVEAKLFF. The CDR3 nucleotides read TGTGCCTGGAGTGTCGAGGCCAAACTGTTTTTT. Full variable domain (remainder filled in from reference TRBV30 and TRBJ1-4): SQTIHQWPATLVQPVGSPLSLECTVEGTSNPNLYWYRQAAGRGLQLLFYSVGIGQISSEVPQNLSASRPQDRQFILSSKKLLLSDSGFYLCAWSVEAKLFFGSGTQLSVL.

This clone came up once. J is TRBJ1-3 and V is TRBV30, with unresolved D. This CDR3 region has 11 residues. The V end lost 5 bases, the J end lost 2 bases, and 4 bases lay between the germline ends. The germline V gene encodes CDR1 GTSNPN and CDR2 SVGIG (reference sequence). The CDR3 DNA reads TGTGCCTGGGGGGCTGGAAACACCATATATTTT. Amino acid sequence: CAWGAGNTIYF.

For the CDR3, the DNA is TGTGCCAGCAGCGTAGGAGTCGGGACTAGCGGCACCGGGGAGCTGTTTTTT. Protein sequence: CASSVGVGTSGTGELFF. The gene calls are TRBV9 and TRBJ2-2; 11 nucleotides match TRBD2. V dropped 0 bases and J dropped 4; count of bases not matched to a gene: 5. The length of the CDR3 is 17 residues. Germline V gene data show CDR1 as SGDLS and CDR2 as YYNGEE.

The chain joins TRBV30 to TRBJ1-1, with D uncertain. The germline V gene encodes CDR1 GTSNPN and CDR2 SVGIG (reference sequence). The CDR3 totals 13 residues. V was clipped by 4 bases and J by 0 bases, with 9 bases between them. Written as DNA, the CDR3 is TGTGCCTGGAAGCGGACGTTGAACACTGAAGCTTTCTTT. Translated, it gives CAWKRTLNTEAFF.

The chain links TRBV9 to TRBJ1-3; D is perhaps TRBD1 (5 bases). The length of the CDR3 is 17 residues. Germline CDR1 reads SGDLS; CDR2 reads YYNGEE. The ends were cut back, 4 bases at V and 0 bases at J, with 17 bases in the middle. Here the CDR3 DNA reads TGTGCCAGCAGCCCCCGGGGGACTTTCAGCTCTGGAAACACCATATATTTT. It yields the protein CASSPRGTFSSGNTIYF.

CDR3: CASSPGTGATRQFF. CDR3 nucleotide sequence: TGTGCCAGCAGCCCCGGGACAGGGGCTACGCGGCAGTTCTTC. The rearrangement links TRBV28 to TRBJ2-1; TRBD1 agrees at 10 bases. CDR1 and CDR2 from the germline V gene are MDHEN and SYDVKM. This CDR3 has 14 residues. With V trimmed by 6 bases and J by 12 bases, 11 bases remained unmatched.

This clone came up once. The chain is built from TRBV19 and TRBJ1-3; weak D call: TRBD1 (6 bases). Trimming stripped 7 bases from V and 5 bases from J, with 21 bases between. Germline V gene data show CDR1 as LNHDA and CDR2 as SQIVND (reference sequence). The CDR3 contains 16 residues. The CDR3 DNA sequence: TGTGCCAGTAAAGGGACACCCCAAGACGAGAGAAACACCATATATTTT. Translation gives CASKGTPQDERNTIYF.

The chain links TRBV5-1 to TRBJ1-2; D might be TRBD1 (6 bases). This CDR3 comprises 13 residues. Deletions cut 0 bases from V and 6 bases from J, with 9 bases between. From germline, CDR1 is SGHRS and CDR2 YFSETQ. The CDR3 region is CASSLGQVNGYTF. The CDR3 DNA is TGCGCCAGCAGCTTGGGACAGGTTAATGGCTACACCTTC.

The V gene is TRBV28, the J gene TRBJ1-4; D remains unclear. CDR1 and CDR2 from the germline V gene are MDHEN and SYDVKM. This CDR3 is 15 amino acids long. V gave up 3 bases and J gave up 4 bases, with 12 bases separating them. DNA for the CDR3: TGTGCCAGCAGTTTGAGGGAATCCGGTAATGAAAAACTGTTTTTT. Residues: CASSLRESGNEKLFF.

The chain uses TRBV7-6 and TRBJ2-3; D may be TRBD1 (6 bases). Trimming cost V 1 base and J 5 bases, with 10 bases left between them. This CDR3 has 14 amino acids. Germline CDR1 and CDR2: SGHVS and FNYEAQ. CDR3 protein: CASSLDRVKDTQYF. The DNA of the CDR3 is TGTGCCAGCAGCTTAGACAGGGTTAAAGATACGCAGTATTTT.

This clone was observed a single time. CDR3 nucleotides: TGTGCCAGTCAGGCCGGGAACACTGAAGCTTTCTTT. It codes for CASQAGNTEAFF. The V call is TRBV28, the J call TRBJ1-1; D is undetermined. The germline V gene encodes CDR1 MDHEN and CDR2 SYDVKM. The CDR3 is 12 amino acids. V dropped 9 bases and J dropped 1 base, with 9 bases sitting between them. The variable domain in full, with the rest retrieved from reference TRBV28 and TRBJ1-1, is DVKVTQSSRYLVKRTGEKVFLECVQDMDHENMFWYRQDPGLGLRLIYFSYDVKMKEKGDIPEGYSVSREKKERFSLILESASTNQTSMYLCASQAGNTEAFFGQGTRLTVV.

This chain links TRBV24-1 with TRBJ2-7; D call uncertain. The germline V gene has CDR1 KGHDR and CDR2 SFDVKD. Trimming removed 0 bases at V and 6 bases at J, with 2 bases between. This CDR3 has 11 amino acids. In nucleotides, the CDR3 is TGTGCCACCAGTGATTTGACCGAGCAGTACTTC. It encodes CATSDLTEQYF.

V and J are TRBV9 and TRBJ2-3, with D perhaps TRBD1 (6 bases). Germline CDR1 and CDR2: SGDLS and YYNGEE. V shed 3 bases and J shed 4 bases, with 15 bases lying between them. The CDR3 length is 15 residues. The CDR3 protein is CASSEGVWVPDTQYF. CDR3 DNA sequence: TGTGCCAGCAGCGAGGGGGTGTGGGTCCCAGATACGCAGTATTTT.

This sequence joins TRBV5-4 and TRBJ2-7; unclear D gene. Between the trimmed V and J ends, which lost 4 bases and 2 bases, there was a span of 7 bases. Germline-derived CDR1 and CDR2 are SGHNT and YYREEE (reference sequence). The CDR3 contains 12 residues. Written as DNA, the CDR3 is TGTGCCAGCAGCCGAACACCCTACGAGCAGTACTTC. Translation gives CASSRTPYEQYF. The complete variable domain, with remaining parts taken from reference TRBV5-4 and TRBJ2-7, reads ETGVTQSPTHLIKTRGQQVTLRCSSQSGHNTVSWYQQALGQGPQFIFQYYREEENGRGNFPPRFSGLQFPNYSSELNVNALELDDSALYLCASSRTPYEQYFGPGTRLTVT.

The chain is built from TRBV30 and TRBJ1-6; tentative D call: TRBD1 (5 bases). Trimming removed 3 bases from V and 6 bases from J, with 18 bases in between. Per the germline V gene, CDR1 is GTSNPN and CDR2 is SVGIG (reference sequence). The CDR3 totals 16 residues. The CDR3 region has the DNA TGTGCCTGGAGCGCGGCGATGGGGGGAGTTAATTCACCCCTCCACTTT. Translated, it gives CAWSAAMGGVNSPLHF.

V and J are TRBV30 and TRBJ1-3; D not resolved. The CDR3 contains 12 residues. In germline, CDR1 is GTSNPN, CDR2 SVGIG (reference sequence). With 5 bases removed from V and 4 bases from J, the gap between germline ends came to 9 bases. The CDR3 DNA reads TGTGCCTGGGGTGCAGGAGGAAACACCATATATTTT. The encoded protein is CAWGAGGNTIYF.